These 17 T cell receptor beta chains share one sample of origin, sequenced in a study of blood T cell repertoires in COVID-19. TCRdb's copy holds only in-frame clones and misses some; the assay was immunoSEQ multiplex PCR. The table lists about 400,000 clones, 85% to 90% of them singletons. Sequenced input: PBMCs or T cells enriched from blood (not recorded which). These receptor sequences come from a woman aged 25-40 years who had recovered from COVID-19.

The chain couples TRBV5-6 to TRBJ2-1, with TRBD1 as a possible D gene (6 bases). This CDR3 has 14 residues. Looked up from germline, CDR1 is SGHDT and CDR2 is YYEEEE. V was pared by 4 bases and J by 8 bases, with 16 bases between. This CDR3 reads CASSTQGLMHEQFF. DNA of the CDR3: TGTGCCAGCAGCACACAGGGCTTGATGCATGAGCAGTTCTTC.

This sequence joins TRBV30 and TRBJ2-1; 10 bases are a match to TRBD2. Per the germline V gene, CDR1 is GTSNPN and CDR2 is SVGIG (reference sequence). Germline trimming cut 2 bases from V and 4 bases from J; bases unmatched to any gene: 8. This CDR3 spans 16 amino acids. CDR3 amino acids: CAWSLASGSNYNEQFF. The CDR3 nucleotides read TGTGCCTGGAGTTTGGCTAGCGGGAGCAATTACAATGAGCAGTTCTTC.

The CDR3 sequence: CASSPGTASNYGYTF. The CDR3 DNA sequence: TGTGCCAGCAGCCCCGGGACAGCATCCAACTATGGCTACACCTTC. The V call is TRBV7-2, the J call TRBJ1-2; 7 nucleotides align to TRBD1. V was clipped by 5 bases and J by 2 bases; unmatched bases: 8. The CDR3 consists of 15 residues. The germline V gene encodes CDR1 SGHTA and CDR2 FQGNSA.

This clone was seen more than once but under ten times. The V gene is TRBV13, the J gene TRBJ2-6; TRBD1 is a possible D gene (6 bases). The V and J ends lost 0 bases and 0 bases respectively, with 18 bases between them. The CDR3 runs to 20 residues. Per the germline V gene, CDR1 is PRHDT and CDR2 is FYEKMQ (reference sequence). The CDR3 nucleotides are TGTGCCAGCAGCTTAGGCACAGGGCTCGCCTTTACCTCTGGGGCCAACGTCCTGACTTTC. Translated: CASSLGTGLAFTSGANVLTF.

The V call is TRBV7-2, the J call TRBJ1-2; TRBD1 matches 7 bases. V shed 1 base, J shed 3 bases, and the junction held 2 bases outside the gene matches. The CDR3 has 14 residues. In germline, CDR1 is SGHTA, CDR2 FQGNSA. The CDR3 here is CASSLGDSYYGYTF. As DNA, the CDR3 is TGTGCCAGCAGCTTAGGGGACAGTTACTATGGCTACACCTTC.

The V and J genes are TRBV29-1 and TRBJ1-2, with D possibly matching TRBD1 (6 bases). Per the germline V gene, CDR1 is SQVTM and CDR2 is ANQGSEA. CDR3 size: 15 residues. Between the trimmed V and J ends, which lost 5 bases and 3 bases, there was a span of 19 bases. In nucleotides, the CDR3 is TGCAGCGTTTCATCGGACAGAGGAATGGACTATGGCTACACCTTC. It codes for CSVSSDRGMDYGYTF.

The gene calls are TRBV18 and TRBJ2-3; 8 positions match TRBD1. V gave up 3 bases and J gave up 1 base; unmatched junction bases: 3. Per the germline V gene, CDR1 is KGHSH and CDR2 is LQKENI. The CDR3 is 15 amino acids. The CDR3 region is CASSPSTGGTDTQYF. CDR3 sequence (DNA): TGTGCCAGCTCACCCTCGACAGGGGGCACAGATACGCAGTATTTT.

The V and J genes are TRBV6-5 and TRBJ1-5; no definite D call. V lost 7 bases and J 4 bases, leaving 14 bases between the germline ends. The V gene's germline CDR1 is MNHEY and CDR2 SVGAGI. The CDR3 covers 14 residues. For the CDR3, the DNA is TGTGCCAGCAACCCTGGCGGGGTGAATCAGCCCCAGCATTTT. Encoded protein: CASNPGGVNQPQHF.

This clone was seen only once. The chain has TRBV5-1 and TRBJ2-7, with 8 bases aligning to TRBD1. The CDR3 totals 17 residues. Germline values: CDR1 SGHRS, CDR2 YFSETQ. V was clipped by 4 bases and J by 1 base; unmatched bases: 13. CDR3 region: CASSPERERTGSYEQYF. The DNA for the CDR3 is TGCGCCAGCAGCCCCGAGAGAGAGAGGACAGGGTCCTACGAGCAGTACTTC.

V usage is TRBV5-4 and J usage is TRBJ1-2, with 8 bases aligning to TRBD1. The V segment lost 4 bases and the J segment 8 bases; nucleotides outside the gene matches: 10. The CDR3 totals 14 residues. Germline V gene lookup returns CDR1 SGHNT and CDR2 YYREEE (reference sequence). The DNA of the CDR3 is TGTGCCAGCAGCCAGGAGACAGGGGCTGGCGGCTACACCTTC. Its protein is CASSQETGAGGYTF.

V is TRBV7-2 and J is TRBJ2-7; 9 bases map to TRBD1. There are 18 residues in the CDR3. Germline-derived CDR1 and CDR2 are SGHTA and FQGNSA. V lost 4 bases to trimming and J lost 4 bases; unmatched junction nucleotides: 17. The CDR3 DNA reads as TGTGCCAGCAGCTCCCAGGGGACAGGGTTTGCGGTAGGGTACGAGCAGTACTTC. It encodes CASSSQGTGFAVGYEQYF. The variable domain in full, with the rest retrieved from reference TRBV7-2 and TRBJ2-7, is GAGVSQSPSNKVTEKGKDVELRCDPISGHTALYWYRQSLGQGLEFLIYFQGNSAPDKSGLPSDRFSAERTGGSVSTLTIQRTQQEDSAVYLCASSSQGTGFAVGYEQYFGPGTRLTVT.

The chain links TRBV9 to TRBJ1-3, with D perhaps TRBD1 (5 bases). Per the germline V gene, CDR1 is SGDLS and CDR2 is YYNGEE. Trimming stripped 0 bases from V and 2 bases from J, with 15 bases between. The CDR3 loop spans 17 amino acids. This CDR3 is CASSVEGVGGAGNTIYF. As DNA, the CDR3 is TGTGCCAGCAGCGTAGAAGGTGTGGGGGGGGCTGGAAACACCATATATTTT.

This clone showed up just once. The chain has TRBV7-2 and TRBJ2-3; D not resolved. Trimming took 2 bases from V and 3 from J, leaving 6 bases between them. Germline loops: CDR1 SGHTA, CDR2 FQGNSA. The CDR3 totals 13 residues. CDR3 sequence reads: CASSLSRTDTQYF. Written as DNA, the CDR3 is TGTGCCAGCAGCTTAAGCCGGACAGATACGCAGTATTTT.

The chain links TRBV9 to TRBJ2-7; D not certain. The germline V and J ends were trimmed by 0 bases and 0 bases, with 10 bases remaining between them. The CDR3 contains 15 residues. The germline V gene encodes CDR1 SGDLS and CDR2 YYNGEE. The CDR3 loop reads CASSVGGRGSYEQYF. The CDR3, as DNA: TGTGCCAGCAGCGTAGGAGGCCGCGGCTCCTACGAGCAGTACTTC.

The chain couples TRBV27 to TRBJ2-2, with 13 bases lining up with TRBD2. Looked up from germline, CDR1 is MNHEY and CDR2 is SMNVEV (reference sequence). This CDR3 comprises 14 residues. The ends lost 8 bases at V and 6 bases at J; junction bases unmatched: 3. The CDR3 region has the DNA TGTGCCAGCCGACTAGCGGGAGGATCCGGGGAGCTGTTTTTT. Its protein is CASRLAGGSGELFF.

This chain links TRBV6-2 or TRBV6-3 with TRBJ1-5; weak D call: TRBD1 (5 bases). The V gene's germline CDR1 is MNHEY and CDR2 SVGEGT. The V gene lost 2 bases and the J gene lost 4 bases, with 12 bases spanning the gap. CDR3 size: 15 residues. The DNA of the CDR3 is TGTGCCAGCAGTTACCTCCGACAGCTAAATCAGCCCCAGCATTTT. It yields the protein CASSYLRQLNQPQHF.

The chain recombines TRBV5-6 with TRBJ2-1, with 7 bases matching TRBD1. This CDR3 has 15 amino acids. Germline loops: CDR1 SGHDT, CDR2 YYEEEE. Germline trimming cut 4 bases from V and 8 bases from J; bases unmatched to any gene: 12. The CDR3 DNA reads TGTGCCAGCAGCCGGATATGGACAGGAGCCGATGAGCAGTTCTTC. The encoded protein is CASSRIWTGADEQFF.